This TCR beta chain was identified during a study of cytomegalovirus exposure and HLA in healthy donors. The PCR used 60 Vbeta and 13 Jbeta primers. TCRdb's copy holds only in-frame clones and misses some; the assay was immunoSEQ multiplex PCR. This repertoire shows around 140,000 clones, over 65% found once; its top ten account for less than 2%. The CDR3 spans 16 residues. Germline V gene sequence: CDR1 SEHNR, CDR2 FQNEAQ (reference sequence). With regard to this clone: At one of its ends the junction is not consistent with the germline gene, which may arise from a read error.

The V gene is TRBV7-9, the J gene TRBJ2-3, with D maybe TRBD2 (6 bases). This clonotype was obtained from a female donor in good health and CMV-seropositive. Sequencing input: PBMCs. DNA of the CDR3: TGTTCCAGCAGCTTAGGTGGGGGAGGAAACACAGATACGCAGTATTTT. Amino acids: CSSSLGGGGNTDTQYF.